The 32 T cell receptor beta chains in this list originate from one sample, sequenced in a study of blood T cell repertoires in COVID-19 (dated by TCRdb to 2020 to 2022). To prepare the library, the immunoSEQ multiplex PCR assay was applied. The table comes from immuneACCESS by way of TCRdb, which keeps in-frame sequences with V and J called. Part of the clones is missing from these tables; in studies checked, under half for an unresolved V gene and the rest for unknown reasons. The sample records about 140,000 clones, about 80% of which are singletons. The ten largest clones capture 4% of the sample. The sequencing input was peripheral blood. Every receptor here comes from a woman in her fifties or sixties with acute or convalescent COVID-19.

The genes are TRBV24-1 and TRBJ1-1; 10 nucleotides agree with TRBD1. The V segment lost 4 bases and the J segment 5 bases; nucleotides outside the gene matches: 6. The germline V gene has CDR1 KGHDR and CDR2 SFDVKD. The CDR3 length is 15 residues. CDR3 nucleotides: TGTGCCACCAGTGACCGGGACAGGGGACGAACTGAAGCTTTCTTT. It encodes CATSDRDRGRTEAFF.

This chain links TRBV15 with TRBJ1-2, with a possible D match to TRBD1 (5 bases). CDR3 length equals 15 residues. The germline CDR1 and CDR2 sequences are LNHNV and YYDKDF (reference sequence). The V end was cut by 3 bases, the J end by 0 bases, with 11 bases between. The DNA for the CDR3 is TGTGCCACCAGCAGCAAACTGACAGCTAACTATGGCTACACCTTC. It specifies CATSSKLTANYGYTF.

A single count supports this clone. The rearrangement uses TRBV6-5 and TRBJ1-5; D perhaps matches TRBD1 (6 bases). Germline CDR1 MNHEY, CDR2 SVGAGI. Trimming removed 5 bases from V and 3 bases from J, with 8 bases in between. CDR3 length: 13 residues. The CDR3 reads CASSQGTNQPQHF. CDR3 DNA: TGTGCCAGCAGTCAGGGGACCAATCAGCCCCAGCATTTT.

This CDR3 reads CASSQAGSGPDTQYF. The CDR3 DNA reads as TGTGCCAGCAGCCAAGCGGGGAGTGGCCCAGATACGCAGTATTTT. V and J are TRBV3-1 (or the pseudogene TRBV3-2) and TRBJ2-3, with a possible D match to TRBD2 (5 bases). CDR1 is LGHDT, CDR2 YNNKEL, per germline (reference sequence). Trimming shortened V by 1 base and J by 4 bases, and 12 bases separated the two germline ends. The CDR3 spans 15 residues.

The V gene is TRBV18, the J gene TRBJ2-5; no reliable D call. Trimming took off 4 bases at V and 2 bases at J, with 8 bases between the two ends. Germline V gene lookup returns CDR1 KGHSH and CDR2 LQKENI. This CDR3 region has 13 residues. CDR3 residues: CASSLRRQETQYF. CDR3 DNA: TGTGCCAGCTCACTCCGGCGGCAAGAGACCCAGTACTTC.

This chain connects TRBV24-1 to TRBJ1-1, with a weak D call TRBD1 (6 bases). V was clipped by 8 bases and J by 6 bases, with 15 bases between them. There are 13 residues in the CDR3. In germline, CDR1 is KGHDR, CDR2 SFDVKD. Here the CDR3 reads CATTDRTGAEAFF. DNA for the CDR3: TGTGCCACCACCGACAGGACTGGGGCTGAAGCTTTCTTT.

The genes are TRBV28 and TRBJ1-5; D remains ambiguous. Germline V CDR1 and CDR2: MDHEN, SYDVKM. Trimming stripped 11 bases from V and 1 base from J, with 18 bases between. The CDR3 covers 15 residues. CDR3 DNA sequence: TGTGCCGCCAACCAGGCTGCGATGAGCAATCAGCCCCAGCATTTT. Amino acid sequence: CAANQAAMSNQPQHF.

The V call is TRBV2, the J call TRBJ2-5; a possible D gene is TRBD2 (5 bases). CDR1 is SNHLY, CDR2 FYNNEI, per germline. V lost 4 bases to trimming and J lost 12 bases, with 12 bases between them. The CDR3 runs 11 residues. CDR3 nucleotide sequence: TGTGCCAGCAGTGCCCGGGATTTGGAGTACTTC. It specifies CASSARDLEYF.

Only one count was recorded for this clone. This chain connects TRBV27 to TRBJ2-3; D gene unclear. Germline CDR1 is MNHEY and CDR2 is SMNVEV (reference sequence). The CDR3 is made up of 14 amino acids. With 1 base removed from V and 1 base from J, the gap between germline ends came to 6 bases. The CDR3 DNA follows: TGTGCCAGCAGTTTATTCCCTCGCACAGATACGCAGTATTTT. It translates to CASSLFPRTDTQYF.

The rearrangement uses TRBV10-3 and TRBJ1-1; D perhaps matches TRBD1 (5 bases). V gave up 2 bases and J gave up 2 bases, with 12 bases separating them. The CDR3 extends over 15 amino acids. CDR1 and CDR2 from the germline V gene are ENHRY and SYGVKD. CDR3 bases: TGTGCCATCAGTGAGGGGGGGGTTGGCAACACTGAAGCTTTCTTT. It codes for CAISEGGVGNTEAFF.

This clone was detected only a few times. The chain links TRBV5-1 to TRBJ1-4; 8 positions match TRBD1. The CDR3 contains 14 residues. Trimming at V came to 2 bases and at J to 7 bases, leaving 4 bases not matched to a gene. Germline CDR1 SGHRS, CDR2 YFSETQ. The CDR3 nucleotides are TGCGCCAGCAGCTTACAGGGGGTTCGTGAAAAACTGTTTTTT. Residues: CASSLQGVREKLFF. Supplemented by reference TRBV5-1 and TRBJ1-4, the full variable domain reads KAGVTQTPRYLIKTRGQQVTLSCSPISGHRSVSWYQQTPGQGLQFLFEYFSETQRNKGNFPGRFSGRQFSNSRSEMNVSTLELGDSALYLCASSLQGVREKLFFGSGTQLSVL.

The J gene is TRBJ1-4, the V gene TRBV9, with no clear D. The CDR3 runs 14 residues. CDR1 is SGDLS and CDR2 is YYNGEE in the germline V gene. V was clipped by 6 bases and J by 7 bases, with 16 bases between them. The DNA for the CDR3 is TGTGCCAGCAAACGAGACGTCCCGGGTGAAAAACTGTTTTTT. It yields the protein CASKRDVPGEKLFF.

CDR3 nucleotide sequence: TGTGCCAGCAGCCCCCAAAGGGGTGGGGGGAGCACTGAAGCTTTCTTT. Protein product: CASSPQRGGGSTEAFF. The rearrangement uses TRBV7-8 and TRBJ1-1; tentatively, D is TRBD1 (5 bases). The CDR3 runs 16 residues. The germline V and J ends were trimmed by 5 bases and 4 bases, with 20 bases remaining between them. From germline, CDR1 is SGHVS and CDR2 FQNEAQ.

This clone is a singleton in its sample. The chain is built from TRBV6-7 and TRBJ1-2, with 8 bases aligning to TRBD1. TRBV6-7 is an open reading frame whose function is uncertain. With V trimmed by 0 bases and J by 6 bases, 6 bases remained unmatched. This CDR3 contains 15 residues. CDR3 in DNA: TGTGCCAGCAGTTACTCGAGGACAGGGCTTAATGGCTACACCTTC. Translation: CASSYSRTGLNGYTF.

The CDR3 DNA follows: TGTGCCAGTAGCCCTGGGGCAGGGAACAATCAGCCCCAGCATTTT. This codes for CASSPGAGNNQPQHF. The rearrangement links TRBV19 to TRBJ1-5, with D perhaps TRBD1 (5 bases). Germline lookup yields CDR1 LNHDA and CDR2 SQIVND (reference sequence). Deletions cut 6 bases from V and 3 bases from J, with 15 bases between. This CDR3 has 15 amino acids.

The chain uses TRBV13 and TRBJ2-2, with TRBD2 identical over 11 bases. The CDR3 spans 15 residues. From germline, CDR1 is PRHDT and CDR2 FYEKMQ (reference sequence). V shed 5 bases and J 7 bases; nucleotides not matched to a gene: 6. The CDR3 nucleotides are TGTGCCAGCAGCGTACGACTAGCGGGGTTCGGGGAGCTGTTTTTT. Translating it yields CASSVRLAGFGELFF.

The DNA of the CDR3 is TGCGCCAGCAGCCAAGAGCCAGGGGATCAGCCCCAGCATTTT. It specifies CASSQEPGDQPQHF. This rearrangement joins TRBV4-3 to TRBJ1-5; D might be TRBD1 (6 bases). This CDR3 is built from 14 residues. Trimming took off 0 bases at V and 5 bases at J, with 8 bases between the two ends. The V gene's germline CDR1 is LGHNA and CDR2 YSLEER.

The chain carries TRBV5-4 and TRBJ1-1; no firm D call. This CDR3 comprises 11 residues. Germline CDR1 SGHNT, CDR2 YYREEE (reference sequence). Trimming left V 1 base short and J 12 bases short, with 10 bases between. The CDR3 DNA reads as TGTGCCAGCAGCTTGCGAGGCGAGCCTTTCTTT. Its translation is CASSLRGEPFF.

This chain joins TRBV9 and TRBJ2-7, with D maybe TRBD2 (5 bases). With 4 bases removed from V and 4 bases from J, the gap between germline ends came to 15 bases. CDR1 is SGDLS, CDR2 YYNGEE, per germline. This CDR3 has 14 amino acids. DNA for the CDR3: TGTGCCAGCAGCCCTCCGGGAAATACTTACGAGCAGTACTTC. It specifies CASSPPGNTYEQYF.

The genes are TRBV5-1 and TRBJ2-2, with D perhaps matching TRBD2 (5 bases). The germline gives CDR1 SGHRS, CDR2 YFSETQ. The germline V and J ends were trimmed by 4 bases and 6 bases, with 13 bases remaining between them. The CDR3 contains 14 residues. The DNA for the CDR3 is TGCGCCAGCAGCCAGGACCCTAGCCCCGGGGAGCTGTTTTTT. This sequence encodes CASSQDPSPGELFF.

This clone was recorded only once. This chain joins TRBV6-1 and TRBJ2-6; 9 bases line up with TRBD1. V lost 4 bases to trimming and J lost 4 bases; unmatched junction nucleotides: 5. The CDR3 has 16 amino acids. Germline loops: CDR1 MNHNS, CDR2 SASEGT. The CDR3 bases are TGTGCCAGCAGTGCACCCGACAGGGGGGGGGCCAACGTCCTGACTTTC. Translated, it gives CASSAPDRGGANVLTF.

The chain couples TRBV7-3 to TRBJ2-1, with D perhaps TRBD2 (5 bases). Trimming stripped 3 bases from V and 2 bases from J, with 11 bases between. This CDR3 contains 15 residues. CDR1 is SGHTA and CDR2 is FQGTGA in the germline V gene. The CDR3 is CASSFGGPAYNEQFF. The DNA for the CDR3 is TGTGCCAGCAGCTTCGGAGGCCCCGCCTACAATGAGCAGTTCTTC.

The CDR3 DNA reads as TGTGCCAGCAGTCCAACTAGCGTCCACGAGCAGTACTTC. It encodes CASSPTSVHEQYF. The chain combines TRBV12-3 or TRBV12-4 with TRBJ2-7, with 7 bases lining up with TRBD2. The CDR3 loop spans 13 amino acids. The junction had 6 bases not matched to a gene; V was cut back by 5 bases and J by 5 bases.

The chain uses TRBV6-1 and TRBJ1-1; weak D call: TRBD1 (5 bases). The V end was cut by 0 bases, the J end by 2 bases, with 13 bases between. This CDR3 has 16 residues. The germline V gene has CDR1 MNHNS and CDR2 SASEGT. The CDR3 is CASSEAWGRANTEAFF. CDR3 bases: TGTGCCAGCAGTGAAGCGTGGGGGAGGGCTAACACTGAAGCTTTCTTT.

The chain carries TRBV7-3 and TRBJ2-7; a weak D match, TRBD1 (6 bases). Trimming pared 2 bases from V and 6 bases from J, leaving 14 bases between. The CDR3 is made up of 14 amino acids. Looked up from germline, CDR1 is SGHTA and CDR2 is FQGTGA. DNA for the CDR3: TGTGCCAGCAGCTTAGGGGGCCTATCGGCCGAGCAGTACTTC. It yields the protein CASSLGGLSAEQYF.

V gene TRBV3-1 (or the pseudogene TRBV3-2) combines with J gene TRBJ1-1; 10 bases line up with TRBD1. This CDR3 is built from 11 residues. V gave up 8 bases and J gave up 11 bases; unmatched junction bases: 5. Per the germline V gene, CDR1 is LGHDT and CDR2 is YNNKEL (reference sequence). As DNA, the CDR3 is TGTGCCAGCGGACAGGGGGGGGAGGCTTTCTTT. Protein: CASGQGGEAFF.

The chain combines TRBV11-3 with TRBJ2-1, with 7 bases fitting TRBD2. This CDR3 region has 13 residues. The trim removed 3 bases at V and 9 bases at J, leaving 5 bases unmatched. In germline, CDR1 is SGHNT, CDR2 YENEEA. The CDR3 here is CASSLGRASEQFF. The CDR3 coding sequence is TGTGCCAGCAGCTTGGGGAGGGCAAGTGAGCAGTTCTTC.

This sequence joins TRBV9 and TRBJ2-3; 8 bases align to TRBD1. The germline CDR1 and CDR2 sequences are SGDLS and YYNGEE. This CDR3 comprises 17 residues. Trimming cost V 1 base and J 2 bases; bases outside gene matches: 9. This CDR3 reads CASSVLTGGSNTDTQYF. The CDR3 DNA reads as TGTGCCAGCAGCGTACTAACAGGGGGATCAAACACAGATACGCAGTATTTT.

This sequence joins TRBV11-2 and TRBJ2-5, with TRBD1 as a possible D gene (6 bases). Germline CDR1 SGHAT, CDR2 FQNNGV. The CDR3 loop spans 15 amino acids. V lost 5 bases, J lost 5 bases, and 18 bases lay in between. This CDR3 reads CASSLRGPRGETQYF. CDR3 nucleotide sequence: TGTGCCAGCAGCCTCAGGGGTCCCCGAGGCGAGACCCAGTACTTC.

The CDR3 loop reads CASSVGNGKGTDTQYF. CDR3 DNA: TGTGCCAGCAGCGTAGGAAACGGGAAGGGCACAGATACGCAGTATTTT. This chain joins TRBV9 and TRBJ2-3, with D possibly being TRBD2 (5 bases). Looked up from germline, CDR1 is SGDLS and CDR2 is YYNGEE. V was cut by 0 bases and J by 1 base, with 12 bases left in between. CDR3 length: 16 residues.

The rearrangement uses TRBV7-9 and TRBJ2-3; D may be TRBD1 (7 bases). Germline values: CDR1 SEHNR, CDR2 FQNEAQ (reference sequence). This CDR3 is 16 amino acids long. Trimming cost V 4 bases and J 7 bases, with 21 bases left between them. Here the CDR3 reads CASSSRGRGDSNTQYF. CDR3 sequence (DNA): TGTGCCAGCAGCTCCCGGGGCAGGGGGGATTCGAATACGCAGTATTTT.

V gene TRBV28 combines with J gene TRBJ1-2; 11 bases agree with TRBD1. V lost 6 bases to trimming and J lost 13 bases; unmatched junction nucleotides: 10. This CDR3 region has 13 residues. Germline CDR1 MDHEN, CDR2 SYDVKM. The CDR3 nucleotides read TGTGCCAGCAGCCCAGGGGACAGGGGGTGGATCACCTTC. Amino acids: CASSPGDRGWITF.